The 2 T cell receptor beta chains reported below all come from one sample, sequenced in a study of vaccination and CD4 T cells after COVID-19. The antigens of these receptors remain unknown. The study sequenced cultured CD4+ T cell DNA using the Oncomine TCR Beta short-read assay. One entry per CDR3 protein, called by TCRdb with MiXCR from the PCR reads. The sample lists about 15,000 distinct CDR3 sequences; 65% to 85% were seen once. Treatment meaning: approximately nine-day PBMC culture with coronavirus spike peptide pools or control peptides (ViraFEST assay). The sequencing sample was made of CD4+ T cells from blood, cultured in vitro. These receptors originate from a human donor who had recovered from COVID-19.

The rearrangement links TRBV12-3 or TRBV12-4 to TRBJ1-1; 8 positions match TRBD1. V lost 6 bases and J lost 4; bases outside the gene matches: 7. The CDR3 has 14 amino acids. CDR3 in DNA: TGTGCCAGCAGAGGACAGGGTTCGGGCACTGAAGCTTTCTTT. It codes for CASRGQGSGTEAFF.

This clonotype was seen just once. The V call is TRBV12-3 or TRBV12-4, the J call TRBJ1-4; no clear D. The CDR3 covers 14 residues. Trimming cost V 5 bases and J 8 bases, with 15 bases left between them. The DNA for the CDR3 is TGTGCCAGCAGTCCCCAAATGTCTGGCGAAAAACTGTTTTTT. This sequence encodes CASSPQMSGEKLFF.